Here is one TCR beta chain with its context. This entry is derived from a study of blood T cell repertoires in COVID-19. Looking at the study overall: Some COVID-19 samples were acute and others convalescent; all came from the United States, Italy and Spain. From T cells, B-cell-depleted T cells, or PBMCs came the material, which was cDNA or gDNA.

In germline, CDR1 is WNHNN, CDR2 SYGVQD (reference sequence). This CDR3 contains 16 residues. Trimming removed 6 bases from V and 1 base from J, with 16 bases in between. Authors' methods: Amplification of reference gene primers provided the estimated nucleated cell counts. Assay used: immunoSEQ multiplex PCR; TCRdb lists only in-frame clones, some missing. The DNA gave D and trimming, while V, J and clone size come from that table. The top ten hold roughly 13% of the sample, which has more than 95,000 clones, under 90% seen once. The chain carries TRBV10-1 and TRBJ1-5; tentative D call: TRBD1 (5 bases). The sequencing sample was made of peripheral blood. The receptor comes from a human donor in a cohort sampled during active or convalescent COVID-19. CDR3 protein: CASRDGWGSSNQPQHF. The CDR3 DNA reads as TGCGCCAGCAGAGATGGATGGGGCTCCAGCAATCAGCCCCAGCATTTT.